Listed here are 17 T cell receptor beta chains from one sample, sequenced in a study of T cell repertoires in cytomegalovirus infection. Each CDR3 protein gets one entry after TCRdb re-called the reads with MiXCR. The sample lists about 530,000 distinct CDR3 sequences, around 27% occurring once. Sequenced sample: PBMCs. These receptors came from a human donor in good health (CMV status not recorded). Some clones in this sample may be carry-over from other donors' samples.

The chain has TRBV20-1 and TRBJ2-7, with D unresolved. Germline V gives CDR1 DFQATT, CDR2 SNEGSKA (reference sequence). CDR3 length: 15 amino acids. Trimming took 1 base from V and 6 from J, leaving 19 bases between them. The CDR3 sequence: CSARVKACFDPEQYV. In DNA form, the CDR3 reads TGCAGTGCTAGAGTAAAAGCCTGCTTTGACCCCGAGCAGTACGTC.

The chain couples TRBV6-5 to TRBJ2-5; TRBD2 agrees at 7 bases. V lost 8 bases, J lost 5 bases, and 11 bases stayed unmatched. In germline, CDR1 is MNHEY, CDR2 SVGAGI. The CDR3 is 14 residues long. The CDR3 DNA sequence: TGTGCCAGCTTCAACGGGGGGAGGGTGGAGACCCAGTACTTC. As protein: CASFNGGRVETQYF.

A few counts support this clonotype. The chain employs TRBV10-3 and TRBJ1-5, with D possibly being TRBD1 (5 bases). V was pared by 9 bases and J by 0 bases, with 18 bases between. Germline V lookup: CDR1 ENHRY, CDR2 SYGVKD. This CDR3 has 16 residues. CDR3 region: CAMDHWGEFSNQPQHF. The CDR3 DNA follows: TGTGCCATGGATCATTGGGGGGAGTTTAGCAATCAGCCCCAGCATTTT.

This chain connects TRBV6-5 to TRBJ2-5, with 7 bases identical to TRBD1. Germline V gene sequence: CDR1 MNHEY, CDR2 SVGAGI. CDR3 length: 15 residues. Losses at the gene ends were 9 bases for V and 4 bases for J; bases not matched to a gene: 14. The CDR3, as DNA: TGTGCCAGATACGGAATGAGGGGGCGAGTAGAGACCCAGTACTTC. Translation gives CARYGMRGRVETQYF.

This clonotype was seen a handful of times. The chain combines TRBV20-1 with TRBJ1-1, with D unresolved. This CDR3 comprises 13 residues. Trimming took 1 base from V and 1 from J, leaving 7 bases between them. The V gene's germline CDR1 is DFQATT and CDR2 SNEGSKA (reference sequence). The CDR3 DNA reads TGCAGTGCTAGAGCTCTTGGGAACACTGAAGCTTTCTTT. Its protein product is CSARALGNTEAFF.

This clonotype was seen a handful of times. This chain joins TRBV10-3 and TRBJ2-3; 8 nucleotides line up with TRBD1. V gave up 6 bases and J gave up 5 bases; unmatched junction bases: 10. The CDR3 is made up of 15 amino acids. Germline V gene lookup returns CDR1 ENHRY and CDR2 SYGVKD. CDR3 DNA sequence: TGTGCCATCAGCCAGCGGTCCACAGGGGGAGATACGCAGTATTTT. Its protein product is CAISQRSTGGDTQYF.

The chain carries TRBV2 and TRBJ1-4, with 7 positions matching TRBD1. CDR1 is SNHLY and CDR2 is FYNNEI in the germline V gene. The V and J ends lost 3 bases and 6 bases, in that order; junction bases with no gene match: 7. The length of the CDR3 is 15 residues. CDR3: CASSDPGGTDEKLFF. CDR3 sequence (DNA): TGTGCCAGCAGTGATCCGGGGGGGACAGATGAAAAACTGTTTTTT.

This clonotype has a count of ten or more. The V call is TRBV7-3, the J call TRBJ2-1, with 12 bases fitting TRBD2. Germline V lookup: CDR1 SGHTA, CDR2 FQGTGA. The V segment lost 3 bases and the J segment 9 bases; nucleotides outside the gene matches: 6. This CDR3 contains 15 residues. In DNA, the CDR3 is TGTGCCAGCAGCTTCCTAGCGGGAGGGCCCAGTGAGCAGTTCTTC. Residues: CASSFLAGGPSEQFF. The full variable domain, rest sourced from reference TRBV7-3 and TRBJ2-1, is GAGVSQTPSNKVTEKGKYVELRCDPISGHTALYWYRQSLGQGPEFLIYFQGTGAADDSGLPNDRFFAVRPEGSVSTLKIQRTERGDSAVYLCASSFLAGGPSEQFFGPGTRLTVL.

The chain uses TRBV6-6 and TRBJ2-7; 8 bases are a match to TRBD2. V was clipped by 7 bases and J by 0 bases; unmatched bases: 8. In germline, CDR1 is MNHNY, CDR2 SVGAGI (reference sequence). The CDR3 runs 15 residues. The CDR3 region is CASNLAGVLSYEQYF. The CDR3 DNA follows: TGTGCCAGCAACCTAGCGGGTGTTCTCTCCTACGAGCAGTACTTC.

This clonotype was detected many times. The chain links TRBV7-2 to TRBJ1-4; no clear D gene. The CDR3 loop spans 15 amino acids. Trimming removed 1 base from V and 2 bases from J, with 8 bases in between. CDR1 and CDR2 from the germline V gene are SGHTA and FQGNSA. Here the CDR3 reads CASSLVAGTNEKLFF. CDR3 nucleotide sequence: TGTGCCAGCAGCTTAGTAGCTGGGACTAATGAAAAACTGTTTTTT.

This clonotype was counted a few times. The chain uses TRBV10-3 and TRBJ1-5; D is undetermined. Looked up from germline, CDR1 is ENHRY and CDR2 is SYGVKD. The CDR3 has 13 amino acids. Trimming shortened V by 5 bases and J by 4 bases, and 9 bases separated the two germline ends. In nucleotides, the CDR3 is TGTGCCATCAGTCCCGGCTTGAATCAGCCCCAGCATTTT. Translating it yields CAISPGLNQPQHF.

This clonotype was seen more than once but under ten times. V usage is TRBV6-2 or TRBV6-3 and J usage is TRBJ2-3, with 9 bases fitting TRBD2. CDR1 and CDR2 (germline): MNHEY, SVGEGT. Trimming cost V 10 bases and J 7 bases; bases outside gene matches: 9. There are 13 residues in the CDR3. CDR3 protein: CATTAGGPNTQYF. CDR3 nucleotide sequence: TGTGCCACCACGGCGGGAGGGCCAAATACGCAGTATTTT.

This clonotype appeared a few times. A read error may explain this, as a much larger clone is one base away. CDR3 residues: CASSSGRSYGYTF. The CDR3 bases are TGTGCCAGCAGCTCCGGACGGTCCTATGGCTACACCTTC. V and J are TRBV11-2 and TRBJ1-2; no clear D. CDR1 is SGHAT and CDR2 is FQNNGV in the germline V gene. CDR3 length: 13 residues. Trimming took 4 bases from V and 4 from J, leaving 10 bases between them.

This clonotype was counted between two and nine times. This chain links TRBV20-1 with TRBJ2-5, with TRBD2 identical over 9 bases. This CDR3 region has 14 residues. The V gene's germline CDR1 is DFQATT and CDR2 SNEGSKA (reference sequence). V lost 6 bases to trimming and J lost 5 bases; unmatched junction nucleotides: 10. The CDR3 is CSAVRAGGPETQYF. The CDR3 DNA reads TGCAGTGCGGTTCGGGCGGGAGGGCCGGAGACCCAGTACTTC.

This chain links TRBV5-4 with TRBJ2-1; D is unresolved. There are 15 residues in the CDR3. Looked up from germline, CDR1 is SGHNT and CDR2 is YYREEE (reference sequence). With 6 bases removed from V and 6 bases from J, the gap between germline ends came to 19 bases. The CDR3 DNA is TGTGCCAGCAACCCCAGTGGGCACCTTCGCAATGAGCAGTTCTTC. This sequence encodes CASNPSGHLRNEQFF.

This clonotype was seen ten or more times. The chain's CDR3 is CASSPTGTSGRSTDTQYF. CDR3 bases: TGTGCCAGCAGTCCTACCGGGACTAGCGGGAGAAGCACAGATACGCAGTATTTT. The genes are TRBV7-9 and TRBJ2-3; TRBD2 agrees at 14 bases. This CDR3 has 18 residues. The V and J ends lost 6 bases and 0 bases, in that order; junction bases with no gene match: 8. Germline CDR1 is SEHNR and CDR2 is FQNEAQ (reference sequence).

V gene TRBV9 combines with J gene TRBJ1-2; D unclear. Trimming removed 4 bases from V and 4 bases from J, with 11 bases in between. CDR1 and CDR2 from the germline V gene are SGDLS and YYNGEE. The CDR3 contains 13 residues. This CDR3 is CASSPRDGYGYTF. CDR3 DNA: TGTGCCAGCAGCCCTAGGGATGGCTATGGCTACACCTTC.